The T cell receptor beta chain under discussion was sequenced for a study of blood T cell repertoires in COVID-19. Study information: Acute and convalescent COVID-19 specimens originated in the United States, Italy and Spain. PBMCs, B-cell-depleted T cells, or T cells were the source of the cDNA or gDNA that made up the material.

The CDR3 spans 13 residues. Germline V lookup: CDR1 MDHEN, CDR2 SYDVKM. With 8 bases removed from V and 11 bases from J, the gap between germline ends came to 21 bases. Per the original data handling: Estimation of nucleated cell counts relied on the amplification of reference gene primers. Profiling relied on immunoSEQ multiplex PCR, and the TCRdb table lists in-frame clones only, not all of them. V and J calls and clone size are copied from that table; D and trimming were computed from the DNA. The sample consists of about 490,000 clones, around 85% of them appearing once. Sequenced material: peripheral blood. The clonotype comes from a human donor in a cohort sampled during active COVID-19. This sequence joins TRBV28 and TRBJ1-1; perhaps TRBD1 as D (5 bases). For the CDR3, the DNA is TGTGCCAGCTACAGGCCTCGACCCCTGGGGGCTTTCTTT. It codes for CASYRPRPLGAFF.